Given below is one TCR beta chain in context. As yet, its antigen is unknown. V lost 0 bases, J lost 8 bases, and 7 bases stayed unmatched. This CDR3 is 16 amino acids long. Germline CDR1 and CDR2: ENHRY and SYGVKD. This sample stems from a study of shared clonotypes between healthy human individuals. At the level of the study: Each donor had three CD4 naive, three CD4 memory, two CD8 naive and one CD8 memory plate.

Study-level results: Shared clonotypes: 4.5% to 6.5% naive CD4, roughly 4% naive CD8, roughly 2.4% memory CD4, about 0.4% memory CD8.

Genomic DNA of every subset was divided equally among multiple immunoSEQ plates. Only in-frame clones appear in the TCRdb table, and some are missing; sequencing was by immunoSEQ multiplex PCR. Of 2,100,000 or so clones listed, around 95% are singletons. The rearrangement links TRBV10-3 to TRBJ1-4, with 9 bases matching TRBD1. The sequence was collected from a man aged 18 to 29 in good health. Sequences were obtained from naive CD4+ T cells sorted from blood. As for subset: CD45RA+ positively selected. The CDR3 DNA is TGTGCCATCAGTGAGTCGCTCGACAGGGGGAGGGAAAAACTGTTTTTT. It is translated as CAISESLDRGREKLFF.